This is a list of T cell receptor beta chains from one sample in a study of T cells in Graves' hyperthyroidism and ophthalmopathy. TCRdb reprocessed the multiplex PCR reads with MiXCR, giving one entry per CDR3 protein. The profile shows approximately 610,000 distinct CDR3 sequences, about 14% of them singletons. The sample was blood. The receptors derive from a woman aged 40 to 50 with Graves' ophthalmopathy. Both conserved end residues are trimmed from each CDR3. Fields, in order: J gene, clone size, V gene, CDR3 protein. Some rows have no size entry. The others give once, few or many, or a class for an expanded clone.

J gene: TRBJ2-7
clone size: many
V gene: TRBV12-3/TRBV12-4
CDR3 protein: ASSLTWTGERSYEQY

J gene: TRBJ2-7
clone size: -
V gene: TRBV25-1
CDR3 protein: ASGRQGAKQY

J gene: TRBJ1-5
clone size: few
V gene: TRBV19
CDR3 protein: ASSIEARVNQPQH

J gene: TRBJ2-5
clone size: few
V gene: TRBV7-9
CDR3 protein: AGEQTQETQY

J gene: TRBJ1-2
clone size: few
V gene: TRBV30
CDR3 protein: AWSVGGRGYGYT

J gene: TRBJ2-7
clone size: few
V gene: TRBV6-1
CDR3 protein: ASARALYEQY

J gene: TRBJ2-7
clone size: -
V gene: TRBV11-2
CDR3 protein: ASSSTTGRKY

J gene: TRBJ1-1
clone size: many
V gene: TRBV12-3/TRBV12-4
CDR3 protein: ASGTRRAEAF

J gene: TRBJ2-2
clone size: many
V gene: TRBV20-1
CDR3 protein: SAANRLAANTGELF

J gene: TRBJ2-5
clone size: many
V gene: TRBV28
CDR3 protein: ASSLPALETQY

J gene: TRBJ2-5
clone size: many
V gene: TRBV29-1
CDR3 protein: SVVPVLGPGETQY

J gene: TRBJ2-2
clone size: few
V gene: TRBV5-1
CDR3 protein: ASSFGRPNTGELF

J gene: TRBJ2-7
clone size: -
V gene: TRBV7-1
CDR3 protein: ASSSDSVGTSGRDLNEQY

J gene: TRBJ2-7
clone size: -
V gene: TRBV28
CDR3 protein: ASIVDGGSGEQY

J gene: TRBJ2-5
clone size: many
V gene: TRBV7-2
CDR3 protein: ASSTLQGREETQY

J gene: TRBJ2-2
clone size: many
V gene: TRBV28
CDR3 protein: ASSFPALAGTGELF